This TCR beta chain was sequenced during a study of vaccination and CD4 T cells after COVID-19. This clonotype was found once. Its target is not known. Treatment specified: approximately 9-day PBMC culture with coronavirus spike peptide pools or control peptides (ViraFEST assay). Peptide pool stimulation in ViraFEST expanded antigen-specific T cells, whose TCRs were then sequenced. Study results and limitations: For convalescent patients, 304 of the 307 vaccine-specific clones analyzed were classified as spike mono-reactive.

The assay that was used to sequence DNA from cultured CD4+ T cells was the Oncomine TCR Beta short-read assay. TCRdb analysed the PCR reads with MiXCR anew, one entry per CDR3 protein. The repertoire holds about 11,000 distinct CDR3 sequences, with 65% as singletons. Germline V gives CDR1 SGHTS, CDR2 YDEGEE. Trimming shortened V by 3 bases and J by 7 bases, and 13 bases separated the two germline ends. The CDR3 consists of 14 residues. The rearrangement links TRBV5-8 to TRBJ2-2; TRBD1 might be the D (5 bases). The sequencing used CD4+ T cells from blood, cultured in vitro, collected before SARS-CoV-2 vaccination. This TCR derives from a human donor who had recovered from COVID-19. The CDR3 sequence: CASSSWGGNGELFF. The CDR3 DNA reads as TGTGCCAGCAGCTCGTGGGGCGGCAACGGGGAGCTGTTTTTT.